A single sample gave rise to the 15 T cell receptor beta chains below, sequenced in a study of blood T cell repertoires in COVID-19. The table came from immunoSEQ multiplex PCR; TCRdb's copy has only in-frame clones and leaves some out. The sample holds tens of thousands of clones, 86% seen once. The source material was peripheral blood. The receptors originated from a man aged 65 to 79 with active or convalescent COVID-19.

The chain is built from TRBV5-1 and TRBJ2-7, with TRBD1 identical over 11 bases. Trimming at V came to 4 bases and at J to 5 bases, leaving 5 bases not matched to a gene. Germline V gene lookup returns CDR1 SGHRS and CDR2 YFSETQ. CDR3 length equals 14 residues. The DNA of the CDR3 is TGCGCCAGCAGCACGGGACAGGGGGGTAACGAGCAGTACTTC. As protein: CASSTGQGGNEQYF.

This clone was seen just once. The chain combines TRBV28 with TRBJ1-3; 8 nucleotides match TRBD1. CDR3 length: 14 amino acids. The trim removed 5 bases at V and 4 bases at J, leaving 4 bases unmatched. Germline V CDR1 and CDR2: MDHEN, SYDVKM. The CDR3 sequence is CASSAGGGGNTIYF. The CDR3 DNA reads TGTGCCAGCAGTGCAGGGGGCGGGGGAAACACCATATATTTT.

This chain uses TRBV3-1 (or the pseudogene TRBV3-2) with TRBJ2-3; 10 nucleotides match TRBD2. Germline trimming cut 0 bases from V and 2 bases from J; bases unmatched to any gene: 5. This CDR3 comprises 17 residues. Per germline, CDR1 LGHDT and CDR2 YNNKEL (reference sequence). The CDR3 sequence is CASSQERLAGHTDTQYF. As DNA, the CDR3 is TGTGCCAGCAGCCAAGAGAGACTAGCGGGTCACACAGATACGCAGTATTTT.

The chain carries TRBV6-5 and TRBJ2-7; D uncertain. The CDR3 sequence is 12 residues long. V was shortened by 6 bases and J by 0 bases, with 6 bases between the two germline ends. The germline V gene encodes CDR1 MNHEY and CDR2 SVGAGI. The CDR3 DNA reads as TGTGCCAGCAGCCCCAGCTCCTACGAGCAGTACTTC. This encodes CASSPSSYEQYF.

This clone was seen once. This chain joins TRBV7-3 and TRBJ2-1; 7 nucleotides match TRBD2. Trimming took 5 bases from V and 2 from J; bases not matched to a gene: 6. The CDR3 runs 15 residues. The germline V gene encodes CDR1 SGHTA and CDR2 FQGTGA. The CDR3 DNA reads TGTGCCAGCAGCATCGCCGGACTAGCCTACAATGAGCAGTTCTTC. Amino acids: CASSIAGLAYNEQFF. Full variable domain (missing parts from reference TRBV7-3 and TRBJ2-1): GAGVSQTPSNKVTEKGKYVELRCDPISGHTALYWYRQSLGQGPEFLIYFQGTGAADDSGLPNDRFFAVRPEGSVSTLKIQRTERGDSAVYLCASSIAGLAYNEQFFGPGTRLTVL.

The chain uses TRBV9 and TRBJ2-5; TRBD2 agrees at 7 bases. Germline V gene data show CDR1 as SGDLS and CDR2 as YYNGEE. V trimming: 3 bases; J trimming: 5 bases; junction bases outside the gene matches: 10. The CDR3 covers 15 residues. The CDR3 sequence is CASSGWEGGWETQYF. The CDR3 bases are TGTGCCAGCAGCGGCTGGGAGGGCGGTTGGGAGACCCAGTACTTC.

J is TRBJ1-1 and V is TRBV2; D gene uncertain. The CDR3 is 12 amino acids. Germline CDR1 and CDR2: SNHLY and FYNNEI. V was pared by 4 bases and J by 1 base, with 4 bases between. CDR3 residues: CASSGANTEAFF. In DNA, the CDR3 is TGTGCCAGCAGTGGGGCGAACACTGAAGCTTTCTTT.

In its sample, this clone was seen once. The chain uses TRBV6-5 and TRBJ1-3; a weak D match, TRBD1 (6 bases). The CDR3 is 13 residues long. Germline V CDR1 and CDR2: MNHEY, SVGAGI. V lost 7 bases to trimming and J lost 7 bases, with 14 bases between them. The CDR3, as DNA: TGTGCCAGCAAGGTACAGGGTTGGAACACCATATATTTT. Translation gives CASKVQGWNTIYF.

The chain joins TRBV12-3 or TRBV12-4 to TRBJ2-5, with 7 bases aligning to TRBD2. The CDR3 contains 13 residues. V shed 3 bases and J 5 bases; nucleotides not matched to a gene: 3. CDR3 in amino acids: CASSFREGETQYF. CDR3 coding DNA: TGTGCCAGCAGTTTCAGGGAGGGTGAGACCCAGTACTTC.

This chain uses TRBV7-2 with TRBJ1-1; D is possibly TRBD1 (6 bases). Germline CDR1 and CDR2: SGHTA and FQGNSA. This CDR3 contains 16 residues. The V end lost 1 base, the J end lost 0 bases, and 12 bases lay between the germline ends. Here the CDR3 DNA reads TGTGCCAGCAGCTTAGGGGGGCCGGGCGTGAACACTGAAGCTTTCTTT. Amino acid sequence: CASSLGGPGVNTEAFF.

The rearrangement joins TRBV19 to TRBJ2-1; 8 positions agree with TRBD1. CDR3 length: 14 residues. Germline CDR1 and CDR2: LNHDA and SQIVND (reference sequence). V lost 5 bases and J lost 3; bases outside the gene matches: 3. CDR3 nucleotides: TGTGCCAGTAGTGGACAGGGTGTCTACAATGAGCAGTTCTTC. Protein sequence: CASSGQGVYNEQFF.

The count of this clone is one. The rearrangement uses TRBV24-1 and TRBJ2-1; possible D gene TRBD2, 5 bases. The CDR3 spans 15 residues. Trimming pared 6 bases from V and 1 base from J, leaving 12 bases between. Germline assignment: CDR1 KGHDR and CDR2 SFDVKD. Here the CDR3 DNA reads TGTGCCACCAGTCATATAGGCGGGTCCTACAATGAGCAGTTCTTC. Protein: CATSHIGGSYNEQFF.

The J gene is TRBJ1-1, the V gene TRBV25-1; D might be TRBD1 (6 bases). CDR1 MGHDK and CDR2 SYGVNS come from the germline V gene. The V end lost 1 base, the J end lost 7 bases, and 19 bases lay between the germline ends. The CDR3 has 16 residues. CDR3 bases: TGTGCCAGCAGTGAATTTGGGAGGGGACACTTACATGAAGCTTTCTTT. Protein: CASSEFGRGHLHEAFF. Drawing the rest from reference TRBV25-1 and TRBJ1-1, the complete variable domain is EADIYQTPRYLVIGTGKKITLECSQTMGHDKMYWYQQDPGMELHLIHYSYGVNSTEKGDLSSESTVSRIRTEHFPLTLESARPSHTSQYLCASSEFGRGHLHEAFFGQGTRLTVV.

CDR3 protein: CASSLGPAGGKETQYF. The CDR3 DNA is TGTGCCAGCAGCCTAGGGCCAGCGGGAGGGAAAGAGACCCAGTACTTC. V is TRBV7-2 and J is TRBJ2-5; 10 bases agree with TRBD2. V gave up 5 bases and J gave up 3 bases; unmatched junction bases: 9. CDR3 length: 16 amino acids. The germline CDR1 and CDR2 sequences are SGHTA and FQGNSA.

This clone was counted only a few times. The J gene is TRBJ2-1, the V gene TRBV4-3; 7 bases are shared with TRBD1. The CDR3 has 15 residues. Germline V gives CDR1 LGHNA, CDR2 YSLEER. The V and J ends lost 4 bases and 2 bases, in that order; junction bases with no gene match: 5. The CDR3 region has the DNA TGCGCCAGCAGCCGCACAGGGGACCCCTACAATGAGCAGTTCTTC. Translation: CASSRTGDPYNEQFF.